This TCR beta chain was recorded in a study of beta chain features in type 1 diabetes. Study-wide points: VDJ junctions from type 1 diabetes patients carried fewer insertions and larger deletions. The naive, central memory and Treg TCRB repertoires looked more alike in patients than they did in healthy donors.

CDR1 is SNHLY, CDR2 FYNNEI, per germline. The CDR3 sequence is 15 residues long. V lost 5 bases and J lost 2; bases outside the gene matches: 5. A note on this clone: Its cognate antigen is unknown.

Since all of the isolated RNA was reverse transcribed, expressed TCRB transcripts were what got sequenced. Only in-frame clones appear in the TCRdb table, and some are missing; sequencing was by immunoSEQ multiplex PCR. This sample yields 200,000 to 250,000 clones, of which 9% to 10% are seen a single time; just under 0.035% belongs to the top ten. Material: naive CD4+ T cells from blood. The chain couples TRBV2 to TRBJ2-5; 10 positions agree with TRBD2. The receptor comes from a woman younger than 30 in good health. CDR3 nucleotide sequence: TGTGCCAGCAGTTTTGGACTAGCGGAACAAGAGACCCAGTACTTC. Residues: CASSFGLAEQETQYF.